What follows are 18 T cell receptor beta chains derived from one specimen sequenced in a study of cytomegalovirus exposure and HLA in healthy donors. Profiled with immunoSEQ multiplex PCR; TCRdb holds only in-frame clones, not every one. The top ten hold about 1.9% of the sample, which has 70,000 or so clones, roughly 94% seen once. The sequencing sample was made of PBMCs. Source of these receptors: a woman in her late teens or twenties in good health and CMV-seropositive.

V usage is TRBV5-5 and J usage is TRBJ2-1, with 11 bases matching TRBD2. Per the germline V gene, CDR1 is SGHKS and CDR2 is YYEKEE (reference sequence). With V trimmed by 5 bases and J by 7 bases, 11 bases remained unmatched. The CDR3 length is 16 residues. CDR3 in amino acids: CASRPHLAGGGNEQFF. As DNA, the CDR3 is TGTGCCAGCAGACCCCATCTAGCGGGAGGTGGGAATGAGCAGTTCTTC.

The J gene is TRBJ2-1, the V gene TRBV5-6, with TRBD2 matching over 7 bases. The CDR3 contains 14 residues. V lost 0 bases, J lost 9 bases, and 6 bases stayed unmatched. Looked up from germline, CDR1 is SGHDT and CDR2 is YYEEEE. The CDR3 region is CASSLGLASGEQFF. CDR3 DNA: TGTGCCAGCAGCTTGGGACTAGCTTCCGGTGAGCAGTTCTTC.

The chain uses TRBV9 and TRBJ1-1, with 7 bases lining up with TRBD1. Germline CDR1 reads SGDLS; CDR2 reads YYNGEE. The CDR3 runs 15 residues. The V segment lost 2 bases and the J segment 7 bases; nucleotides outside the gene matches: 11. The CDR3 DNA reads TGTGCCAGCAGCGTCCCCCCGACAGGGTCTATTGAAGCTTTCTTT. The encoded protein is CASSVPPTGSIEAFF.

The chain links TRBV7-6 to TRBJ1-6; tentative D call: TRBD1 (6 bases). The germline V and J ends were trimmed by 1 base and 7 bases, with 17 bases remaining between them. The CDR3 runs 17 residues. Germline assignment: CDR1 SGHVS and CDR2 FNYEAQ. This chain's CDR3 is CASSLGDMGAGNSPLHF. The DNA of the CDR3 is TGTGCCAGCAGCTTAGGGGACATGGGGGCCGGGAATTCACCCCTCCACTTT.

This clone was observed a single time. The rearrangement uses TRBV9 and TRBJ2-1, with TRBD2 identical over 9 bases. Germline CDR1 and CDR2: SGDLS and YYNGEE. V was clipped by 0 bases and J by 9 bases; unmatched bases: 10. This CDR3 has 16 residues. The CDR3 loop is CASSVATSGGRSEQFF. The CDR3 DNA reads as TGTGCCAGCAGCGTAGCTACGAGCGGGGGGCGGAGTGAGCAGTTCTTC. Filled out from reference TRBV9 and TRBJ2-1, the complete variable domain reads DSGVTQTPKHLITATGQRVTLRCSPRSGDLSVYWYQQSLDQGLQFLIQYYNGEERAKGNILERFSAQQFPDLHSELNLSSLELGDSALYFCASSVATSGGRSEQFFGPGTRLTVL.

The rearrangement links TRBV29-1 to TRBJ2-1; possible D gene TRBD1, 5 bases. The CDR3 extends over 12 amino acids. V was cut by 5 bases and J by 6 bases, with 11 bases left in between. The germline CDR1 and CDR2 sequences are SQVTM and ANQGSEA. CDR3 in DNA: TGCAGCGTTCGCAGGGCTGCCAATGAGCAGTTCTTC. It codes for CSVRRAANEQFF.

The rearrangement uses TRBV19 and TRBJ1-5, with D unclear. CDR3 size: 16 residues. From germline, CDR1 is LNHDA and CDR2 SQIVND (reference sequence). Between the trimmed V and J ends, which lost 5 bases and 2 bases, there was a span of 16 bases. For the CDR3, the DNA is TGTGCCAGTAGTCCCCTCACTTTCGTGGGCAATCAGCCCCAGCATTTT. It translates to CASSPLTFVGNQPQHF.

The CDR3 DNA reads as TGCGCCAGCAGCGCGGGGTCCGCCTACGAGCAGTACTTC. As protein: CASSAGSAYEQYF. The chain is built from TRBV5-1 and TRBJ2-7, with D maybe TRBD2 (6 bases). The germline V gene has CDR1 SGHRS and CDR2 YFSETQ. The CDR3 covers 13 residues. Deletions cut 4 bases from V and 2 bases from J, with 10 bases between.

This clone showed up just once. V is TRBV18 and J is TRBJ1-1; the D gene is possibly TRBD1 (5 bases). V lost 4 bases to trimming and J lost 6 bases, with 12 bases between them. Germline CDR1 KGHSH, CDR2 LQKENI. The CDR3 is made up of 13 amino acids. The CDR3 DNA reads as TGTGCCAGCTCACAAACAAGGGGCCCTGAAGCTTTCTTT. This gives the protein CASSQTRGPEAFF. The variable domain in full, completed from reference TRBV18 and TRBJ1-1, reads NAGVMQNPRHLVRRRGQEARLRCSPMKGHSHVYWYRQLPEEGLKFMVYLQKENIIDESGMPKERFSAEFPKEGPSILRIQQVVRGDSAAYFCASSQTRGPEAFFGQGTRLTVV.

The gene calls are TRBV30 and TRBJ2-3, with TRBD2 matching over 13 bases. Germline V gene data show CDR1 as GTSNPN and CDR2 as SVGIG (reference sequence). The trim removed 4 bases at V and 4 bases at J, leaving 2 bases unmatched. The CDR3 is made up of 14 amino acids. The chain's CDR3 is CAWKLAGGPDTQYF. The CDR3 DNA sequence: TGTGCCTGGAAACTAGCGGGGGGGCCAGATACGCAGTATTTT.

On this clone itself: Sequence at one end of the junction differs from germline and may be a read error. The V call is TRBV7-9, the J call TRBJ1-1; TRBD1 might be the D (6 bases). The length of the CDR3 is 11 residues. The V gene's germline CDR1 is SEHNR and CDR2 FQNEAQ (reference sequence). The CDR3, as DNA: TGTGCCAGCAGCTTAGCGCGTAGGACAGCTTTT. Protein sequence: CASSLARRTAF.

The CDR3 protein is CASSSPAFVGETQYF. The CDR3 DNA follows: TGTGCCAGCAGCTCACCCGCATTTGTCGGGGAGACCCAGTACTTC. The J gene is TRBJ2-5, the V gene TRBV5-6; D remains unclear. The CDR3 has 15 residues. Germline lookup yields CDR1 SGHDT and CDR2 YYEEEE. V lost 3 bases to trimming and J lost 5 bases, with 17 bases between them. The full variable domain, its missing parts supplied by reference TRBV5-6 and TRBJ2-5, is DAGVTQSPTHLIKTRGQQVTLRCSPKSGHDTVSWYQQALGQGPQFIFQYYEEEERQRGNFPDRFSGHQFPNYSSELNVNALLLGDSALYLCASSSPAFVGETQYFGPGTRLLVL.

V and J are TRBV5-1 and TRBJ1-2, with 7 bases matching TRBD1. The germline V gene has CDR1 SGHRS and CDR2 YFSETQ. The trim removed 0 bases at V and 3 bases at J, leaving 5 bases unmatched. CDR3 length equals 15 residues. CDR3 bases: TGCGCCAGCAGCTTGGGGCCCACAGGGGACTATGGCTACACCTTC. It is translated as CASSLGPTGDYGYTF.

The chain uses TRBV7-9 and TRBJ1-1, with D possibly matching TRBD1 (6 bases). The CDR3 loop spans 14 amino acids. Trimming took off 2 bases at V and 1 base at J, with 8 bases between the two ends. From germline, CDR1 is SEHNR and CDR2 FQNEAQ (reference sequence). In DNA, the CDR3 is TGTGCCAGCAGCTTACCAGGGGCGAACACTGAAGCTTTCTTT. Protein product: CASSLPGANTEAFF.

The chain joins TRBV10-1 to TRBJ1-1, with TRBD1 identical over 9 bases. Germline V gene data show CDR1 as WNHNN and CDR2 as SYGVQD (reference sequence). The ends lost 1 base at V and 3 bases at J; junction bases unmatched: 6. The CDR3 length is 16 residues. CDR3 DNA sequence: TGCGCCAGCAGTGAGTTAGACGGGACAGGGTACACTGAAGCTTTCTTT. This sequence encodes CASSELDGTGYTEAFF.

This clone has only one observation. The V call is TRBV9, the J call TRBJ2-7, with D possibly matching TRBD2 (6 bases). There are 17 residues in the CDR3. V lost 2 bases and J 2 bases, leaving 20 bases between the germline ends. Germline CDR1 and CDR2: SGDLS and YYNGEE. CDR3 sequence reads: CASSVEEDGLLTYEQYF. DNA of the CDR3: TGTGCCAGCAGCGTGGAAGAAGACGGACTATTAACCTACGAGCAGTACTTC.

V usage is TRBV27 and J usage is TRBJ2-3; TRBD2 aligns across 8 bases. CDR1 and CDR2 (germline): MNHEY, SMNVEV (reference sequence). The CDR3 loop spans 16 amino acids. The ends lost 5 bases at V and 2 bases at J; junction bases unmatched: 9. Here the CDR3 DNA reads TGTGCCAGCAGTACAGGGACTAGTGGCCCCACAGATACGCAGTATTTT. It translates to CASSTGTSGPTDTQYF.

This clone was observed at least ten times. V gene TRBV7-9 combines with J gene TRBJ1-2; the D is unclear. The CDR3 has 14 amino acids. V gave up 5 bases and J gave up 6 bases, with 16 bases separating them. CDR1 and CDR2 (germline): SEHNR, FQNEAQ (reference sequence). The CDR3 nucleotides are TGTGCCAGCAGCCCCTCATCGCGACATGATGGCTACACCTTC. Translated, it gives CASSPSSRHDGYTF.